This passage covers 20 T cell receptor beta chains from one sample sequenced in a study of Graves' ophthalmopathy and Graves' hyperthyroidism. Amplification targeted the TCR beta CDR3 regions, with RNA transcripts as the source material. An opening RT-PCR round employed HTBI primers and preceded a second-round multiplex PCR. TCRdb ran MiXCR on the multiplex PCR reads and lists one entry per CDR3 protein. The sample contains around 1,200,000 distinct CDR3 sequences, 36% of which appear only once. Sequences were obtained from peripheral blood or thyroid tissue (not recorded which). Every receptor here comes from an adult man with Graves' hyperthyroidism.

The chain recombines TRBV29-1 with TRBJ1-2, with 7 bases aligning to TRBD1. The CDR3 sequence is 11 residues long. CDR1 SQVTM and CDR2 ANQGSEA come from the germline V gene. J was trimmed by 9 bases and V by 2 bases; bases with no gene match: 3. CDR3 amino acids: CSVEQGGSYTF. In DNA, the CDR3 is TGCAGCGTTGAACAGGGGGGAAGCTACACCTTC.

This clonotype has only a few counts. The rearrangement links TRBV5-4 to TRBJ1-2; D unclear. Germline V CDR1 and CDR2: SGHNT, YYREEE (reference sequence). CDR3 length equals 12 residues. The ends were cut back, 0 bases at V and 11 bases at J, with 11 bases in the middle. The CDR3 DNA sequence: TGTGCCAGCAGCTTGGGGGATTTAGGATACACCTTC. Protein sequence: CASSLGDLGYTF.

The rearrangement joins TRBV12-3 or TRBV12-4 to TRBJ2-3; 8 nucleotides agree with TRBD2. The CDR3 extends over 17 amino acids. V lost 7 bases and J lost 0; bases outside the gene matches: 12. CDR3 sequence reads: CASTPLVTSASTDTQYF. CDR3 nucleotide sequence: TGTGCCAGCACCCCTTTGGTGACTAGCGCAAGCACAGATACGCAGTATTTT.

The CDR3 spells CAWSLGQGIYEQYF. As DNA, the CDR3 is TGTGCCTGGAGTCTAGGACAGGGGATCTACGAGCAGTACTTC. The genes are TRBV30 and TRBJ2-7; 9 nucleotides line up with TRBD1. Germline values: CDR1 GTSNPN, CDR2 SVGIG (reference sequence). V shed 2 bases, J shed 3 bases, and the junction held 5 bases outside the gene matches. The CDR3 consists of 14 residues.

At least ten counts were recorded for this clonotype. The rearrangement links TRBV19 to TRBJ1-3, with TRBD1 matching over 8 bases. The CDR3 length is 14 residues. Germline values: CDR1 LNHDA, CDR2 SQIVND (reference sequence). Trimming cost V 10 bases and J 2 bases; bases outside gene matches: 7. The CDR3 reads CATHDRGTGNTIYF. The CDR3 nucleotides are TGTGCCACCCATGACAGGGGAACTGGAAACACCATATATTTT.

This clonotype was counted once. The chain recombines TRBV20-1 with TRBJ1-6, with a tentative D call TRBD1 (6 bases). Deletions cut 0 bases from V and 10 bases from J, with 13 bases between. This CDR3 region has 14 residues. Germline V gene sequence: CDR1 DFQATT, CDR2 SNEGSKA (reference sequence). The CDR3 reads CSARDLGGGSPLHF. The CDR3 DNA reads TGCAGTGCTAGAGACCTAGGGGGGGGATCACCCCTCCACTTT.

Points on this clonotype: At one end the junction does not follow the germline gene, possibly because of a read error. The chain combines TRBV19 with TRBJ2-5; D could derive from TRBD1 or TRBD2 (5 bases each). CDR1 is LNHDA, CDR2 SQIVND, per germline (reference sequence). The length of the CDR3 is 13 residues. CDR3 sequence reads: CASTERGRETQCF. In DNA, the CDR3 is TGTGCCAGCACTGAGAGGGGCCGAGAGACCCAGTGCTTC.

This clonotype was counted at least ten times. The CDR3 DNA reads as TGTGCCATCAGTGAGTCAGGGAACGCAGATACGCAGTATTTT. Its translation is CAISESGNADTQYF. V and J are TRBV10-3 and TRBJ2-3; D unclear. Germline CDR1 reads ENHRY; CDR2 reads SYGVKD. The V end lost 0 bases, the J end lost 4 bases, and 8 bases lay between the germline ends. The CDR3 contains 14 residues.

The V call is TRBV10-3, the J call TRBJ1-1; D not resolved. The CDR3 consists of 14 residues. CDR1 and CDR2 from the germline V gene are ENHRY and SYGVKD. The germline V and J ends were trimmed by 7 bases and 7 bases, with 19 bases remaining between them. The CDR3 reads CAITEEGDRDEAFF. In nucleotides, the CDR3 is TGTGCCATCACCGAGGAGGGCGATCGCGATGAAGCTTTCTTT.

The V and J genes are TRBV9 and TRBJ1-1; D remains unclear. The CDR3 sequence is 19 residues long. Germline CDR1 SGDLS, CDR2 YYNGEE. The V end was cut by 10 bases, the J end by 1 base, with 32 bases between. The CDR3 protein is CARPEVLLVSSAGNTEAFF. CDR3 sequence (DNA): TGTGCCCGGCCCGAAGTACTGCTCGTATCCTCTGCGGGGAACACTGAAGCTTTCTTT.

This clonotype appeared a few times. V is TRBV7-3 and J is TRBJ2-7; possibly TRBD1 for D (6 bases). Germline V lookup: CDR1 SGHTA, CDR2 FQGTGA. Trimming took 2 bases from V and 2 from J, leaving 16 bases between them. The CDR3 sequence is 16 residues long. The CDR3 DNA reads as TGTGCCAGCAGCTTACCAGGGACACAATTAACCTACGAGCAGTACTTC. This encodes CASSLPGTQLTYEQYF.

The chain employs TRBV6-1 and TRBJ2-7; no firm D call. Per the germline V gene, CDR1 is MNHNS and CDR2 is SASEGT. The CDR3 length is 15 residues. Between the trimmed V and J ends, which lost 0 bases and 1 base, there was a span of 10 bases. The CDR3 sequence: CASSEADGPSYEQYF. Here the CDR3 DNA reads TGTGCCAGCAGTGAAGCGGATGGGCCTTCCTACGAGCAGTACTTC.

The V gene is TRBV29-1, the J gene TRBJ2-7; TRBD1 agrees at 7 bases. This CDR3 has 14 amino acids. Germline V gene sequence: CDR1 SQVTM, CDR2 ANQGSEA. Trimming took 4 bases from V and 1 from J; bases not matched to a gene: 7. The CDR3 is CSVVRTGVSYEQYF. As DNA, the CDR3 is TGCAGCGTTGTTAGGACAGGAGTTTCCTACGAGCAGTACTTC.

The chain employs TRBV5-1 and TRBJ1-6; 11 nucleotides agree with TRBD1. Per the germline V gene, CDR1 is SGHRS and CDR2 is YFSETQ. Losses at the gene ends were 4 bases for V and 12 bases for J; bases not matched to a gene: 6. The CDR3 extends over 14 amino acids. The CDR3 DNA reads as TGCGCCAGCAGCGGGGGACAGGGGGTTGGACCCCTCCACTTT. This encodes CASSGGQGVGPLHF.

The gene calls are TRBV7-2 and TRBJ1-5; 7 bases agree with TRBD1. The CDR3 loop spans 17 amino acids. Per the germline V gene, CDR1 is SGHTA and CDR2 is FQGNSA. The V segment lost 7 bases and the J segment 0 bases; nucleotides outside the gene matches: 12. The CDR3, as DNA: TGTGCCAGCACCAGACAAGGGACAGAGCCTAGCAATCAGCCCCAGCATTTT. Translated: CASTRQGTEPSNQPQHF.

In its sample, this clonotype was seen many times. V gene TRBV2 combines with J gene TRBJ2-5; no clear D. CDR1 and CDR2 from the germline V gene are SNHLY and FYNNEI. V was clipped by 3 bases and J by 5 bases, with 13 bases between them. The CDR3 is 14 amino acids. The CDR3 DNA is TGTGCCAGCAGTGAGTCTTTGGCTTTGGAGACCCAGTACTTC. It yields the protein CASSESLALETQYF.

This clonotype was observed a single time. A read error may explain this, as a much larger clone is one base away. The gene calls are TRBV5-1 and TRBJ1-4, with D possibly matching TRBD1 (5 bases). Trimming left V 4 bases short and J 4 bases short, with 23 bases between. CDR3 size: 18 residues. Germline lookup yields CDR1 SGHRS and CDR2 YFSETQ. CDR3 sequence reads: CASSPKTAMRIVNEKLFF. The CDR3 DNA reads TGCGCCAGCAGCCCAAAGACAGCTATGAGGATTGTTAATGAAAAACTGTTTTTT.

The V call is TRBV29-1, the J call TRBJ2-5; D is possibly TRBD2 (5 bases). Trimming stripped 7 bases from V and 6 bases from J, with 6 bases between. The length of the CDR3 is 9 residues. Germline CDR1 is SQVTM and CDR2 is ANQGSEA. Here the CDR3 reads CSGRKTQYF. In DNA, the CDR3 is TGCAGCGGGAGGAAGACCCAGTACTTC.

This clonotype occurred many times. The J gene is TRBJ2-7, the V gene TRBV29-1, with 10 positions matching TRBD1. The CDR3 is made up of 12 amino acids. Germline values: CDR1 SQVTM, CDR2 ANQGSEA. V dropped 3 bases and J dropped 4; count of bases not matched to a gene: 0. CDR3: CSVEDRGYEQYF. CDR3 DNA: TGCAGCGTTGAGGACAGGGGGTACGAGCAGTACTTC.

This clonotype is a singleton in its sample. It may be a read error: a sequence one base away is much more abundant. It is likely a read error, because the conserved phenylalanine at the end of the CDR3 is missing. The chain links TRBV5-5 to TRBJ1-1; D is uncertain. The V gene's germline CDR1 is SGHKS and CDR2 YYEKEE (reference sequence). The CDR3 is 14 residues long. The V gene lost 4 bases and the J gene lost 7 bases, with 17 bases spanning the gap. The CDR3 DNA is TGTGCCAGCAGCCCCCGGAAGGGTGCCATTGAAGCTTTCCTT. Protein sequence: CASSPRKGAIEAFL.